The 18 T cell receptor beta chains presented below share a single source sample, sequenced in a study of shared clonotypes between healthy human individuals. Data came from immunoSEQ multiplex PCR; TCRdb stores just in-frame clones and leaves some out. The top ten clones hold 0.39% of a sample with 2.3 million or so clones, over 85% of them seen once. Sequencing was carried out using naive CD4+ T cells from PBMCs. As to subset: CD45RA+ positively selected. The receptor source for this set is a man aged 18 to 29 in good health. Some clones in this sample may be carry-over from other donors' samples.

The CDR3 reads CARRRTSGRATGANVLTF. The CDR3 DNA is TGTGCCAGAAGGCGGACTAGCGGGAGGGCCACTGGGGCCAACGTCCTGACTTTC. This rearrangement joins TRBV5-3 to TRBJ2-6; 15 bases are a match to TRBD2. TRBV5-3 counts as an open reading frame of uncertain function. V lost 5 bases, J lost 2 bases, and 5 bases stayed unmatched. The CDR3 has 18 amino acids.

This clone was counted only a few times. The V and J genes are TRBV19 and TRBJ1-5; no clear D. V lost 3 bases, J lost 1 base, and 7 bases lay in between. In germline, CDR1 is LNHDA, CDR2 SQIVND (reference sequence). This CDR3 has 14 amino acids. The CDR3 bases are TGTGCCAGTAGTATGGTACACAGCAATCAGCCCCAGCATTTT. It specifies CASSMVHSNQPQHF.

The J gene is TRBJ1-5, the V gene TRBV18; the D gene is possibly TRBD1 (5 bases). From germline, CDR1 is KGHSH and CDR2 LQKENI. V gave up 3 bases and J gave up 1 base, with 10 bases separating them. The CDR3 has 15 amino acids. The CDR3 DNA reads TGTGCCAGCTCACCTGGGGCGGTAAGCAATCAGCCCCAGCATTTT. Translating gives CASSPGAVSNQPQHF.

This clone was recorded a few times. V gene TRBV9 combines with J gene TRBJ2-7; 9 nucleotides line up with TRBD1. Germline V CDR1 and CDR2: SGDLS, YYNGEE. V was pared by 3 bases and J by 3 bases, with 7 bases of the junction left unmatched. The CDR3 is 15 amino acids. The CDR3 sequence: CASSDGQGMIYEQYF. CDR3 nucleotides: TGTGCCAGCAGCGACGGACAGGGGATGATCTACGAGCAGTACTTC.

The V gene is TRBV5-1, the J gene TRBJ2-5; TRBD1 is a possible D gene (6 bases). The CDR3 covers 14 residues. Germline V gene lookup returns CDR1 SGHRS and CDR2 YFSETQ. Trimming left V 3 bases short and J 4 bases short, with 13 bases between. CDR3 bases: TGCGCCAGCAGCTCTCTGACAGGTTTAGAGACCCAGTACTTC. This translates into CASSSLTGLETQYF.

This chain joins TRBV7-2 and TRBJ1-1; D might be TRBD1 (6 bases). Per germline, CDR1 SGHTA and CDR2 FQGNSA. There are 13 residues in the CDR3. V was clipped by 5 bases and J by 4 bases, with 11 bases between them. The CDR3 DNA reads as TGTGCCAGCAGCCTGCGGGGGGCCACTGAAGCTTTCTTT. Translation gives CASSLRGATEAFF. Based on the CDR3 plus reference TRBV7-2 and TRBJ1-1, the full variable domain is GAGVSQSPSNKVTEKGKDVELRCDPISGHTALYWYRQSLGQGLEFLIYFQGNSAPDKSGLPSDRFSAERTGGSVSTLTIQRTQQEDSAVYLCASSLRGATEAFFGQGTRLTVV.

The rearrangement joins TRBV7-2 to TRBJ1-4, with D unclear. V was trimmed by 3 bases and J by 0 bases, leaving 8 bases between them. The CDR3 is 15 residues long. Germline values: CDR1 SGHTA, CDR2 FQGNSA. CDR3 loop: CASSLQQTTNEKLFF. DNA of the CDR3: TGTGCCAGCAGCTTGCAGCAAACAACTAATGAAAAACTGTTTTTT.

V gene TRBV4-2 combines with J gene TRBJ2-2, with no clear D. Germline CDR1 reads LGHNA; CDR2 reads YNFKEQ. The CDR3 extends over 12 amino acids. V was pared by 0 bases and J by 6 bases, with 2 bases between. CDR3 bases: TGTGCCAGCAGCCAAGATTCCGGGGAGCTGTTTTTT. This gives the protein CASSQDSGELFF.

The V gene is TRBV10-3, the J gene TRBJ2-7; no definite D call. The CDR3 has 14 amino acids. Trimming shortened V by 0 bases and J by 3 bases, and 9 bases separated the two germline ends. The germline gives CDR1 ENHRY, CDR2 SYGVKD. DNA of the CDR3: TGTGCCATCAGTGAGTCAACAGCGTACTACGAGCAGTACTTC. Protein product: CAISESTAYYEQYF.

As regards this clone: Other DNA sequences in this specimen translate into the identical CDR3. The chain uses TRBV5-1 and TRBJ2-1; either TRBD1 or TRBD2 may supply D (5 bases each). Germline values: CDR1 SGHRS, CDR2 YFSETQ. V was clipped by 0 bases and J by 7 bases, with 8 bases between them. The length of the CDR3 is 13 residues. The CDR3 DNA reads as TGCGCCAGCAGCTTGGACAGGAGGAATGAGCAGTTCTTC. Amino acid sequence: CASSLDRRNEQFF.

The J gene is TRBJ2-3, the V gene TRBV9; the match to TRBD2 covers 10 bases. Germline V gene lookup returns CDR1 SGDLS and CDR2 YYNGEE. This CDR3 is 15 amino acids long. After removal of 7 bases from V and 0 bases from J, the junction contained 5 bases not matched to a gene. CDR3: CASAKREGSTDTQYF. The CDR3 DNA sequence: TGTGCCAGCGCAAAGCGGGAGGGTAGCACAGATACGCAGTATTTT.

This sequence joins TRBV6-1 and TRBJ2-5; 10 bases fit TRBD1. Germline V gene lookup returns CDR1 MNHNS and CDR2 SASEGT. This CDR3 spans 16 amino acids. The V gene end was trimmed by 3 bases and the J gene end by 5 bases; junction bases not matched to a gene: 9. CDR3 protein: CASSDYGQGDGETQYF. The CDR3 nucleotides read TGTGCCAGCAGTGACTACGGACAGGGGGATGGGGAGACCCAGTACTTC.

This clone was counted a single time. The CDR3: CASSLDPSSFGADTQYF. As DNA, the CDR3 is TGCGCCAGCAGCTTGGATCCGTCAAGCTTTGGGGCAGATACGCAGTATTTT. This chain uses TRBV5-1 with TRBJ2-3; no reliable D call. CDR1 SGHRS and CDR2 YFSETQ come from the germline V gene. V dropped 0 bases and J dropped 4 bases, with 18 bases sitting between them. The CDR3 has 17 residues.

The genes are TRBV28 and TRBJ1-4; D remains ambiguous. CDR1 is MDHEN and CDR2 is SYDVKM in the germline V gene. This CDR3 has 12 residues. The CDR3 region is CAAGVSNEKLFF. In nucleotides, the CDR3 is TGTGCAGCCGGGGTTTCGAATGAAAAACTGTTTTTT.

The table lists this clone with a few counts. The gene calls are TRBV2 and TRBJ1-5; D ambiguous. The CDR3 loop spans 11 amino acids. Deletions cut 5 bases from V and 9 bases from J, with 8 bases between. CDR1 and CDR2 from the germline V gene are SNHLY and FYNNEI. CDR3 coding DNA: TGTGCCAGCAGTAATGAAGGGCCCCAGCATTTT. Protein: CASSNEGPQHF. The full variable domain, its missing parts supplied by reference TRBV2 and TRBJ1-5, is EPEVTQTPSHQVTQMGQEVILRCVPISNHLYFYWYRQILGQKVEFLVSFYNNEISEKSEIFDDQFSVERPDGSNFTLKIRSTKLEDSAMYFCASSNEGPQHFGDGTRLSIL.

This rearrangement joins TRBV6-1 to TRBJ1-5; TRBD1 matches at 8 bases. This CDR3 has 15 amino acids. Trimming removed 5 bases from V and 7 bases from J; junction bases left unmatched: 10. The V gene's germline CDR1 is MNHNS and CDR2 SASEGT. CDR3 in DNA: TGTGCCAGCAGTCGATCGGACAGGGCGGGGCAGCCCCAGCATTTT. It yields the protein CASSRSDRAGQPQHF.

J is TRBJ2-3 and V is TRBV4-1, with D unclear. Trimming removed 2 bases from V and 6 bases from J, with 12 bases in between. Per the germline V gene, CDR1 is MGHRA and CDR2 is YSYEKL. CDR3 size: 14 residues. The CDR3 DNA sequence: TGCGCCAGCAGCCAACCACCGATCAGGGATACGCAGTATTTT. Translating it yields CASSQPPIRDTQYF.

J is TRBJ2-1 and V is TRBV10-2; 9 nucleotides agree with TRBD2. Germline V gene data show CDR1 as WSHSY and CDR2 as SAAADI. V shed 6 bases and J 10 bases; nucleotides not matched to a gene: 16. The CDR3 runs to 16 residues. CDR3: CASRGGVAGARGEQFF. Here the CDR3 DNA reads TGCGCCAGCAGGGGCGGGGTAGCGGGAGCCCGGGGGGAGCAGTTCTTC.